Below are 19 T cell receptor beta chains sequenced from a single sample in a study of T-cell memory formation after mild COVID-19. TCRdb reprocessed the 5' RACE reads with MiXCR, giving one entry per CDR3 protein. The sample lists some 190,000 distinct CDR3 sequences, approximately 20% seen once, with roughly 2.4% in the top ten. The specimen was PBMCs or a T cell subset sorted from them (not recorded which). The source is an adult woman who had mild COVID-19 (a few samples of this study predate the infection). Cell type and time point are not known.

The chain uses TRBV5-1 and TRBJ1-4; D remains ambiguous. The CDR3 totals 13 residues. Germline V lookup: CDR1 SGHRS, CDR2 YFSETQ. The V end lost 2 bases, the J end lost 7 bases, and 9 bases lay between the germline ends. DNA for the CDR3: TGCGCCAGCAGCTTCCGATCCACTGAAAAACTGTTTTTT. It codes for CASSFRSTEKLFF.

This clonotype was seen more than once but under ten times. The chain is built from TRBV7-2 and TRBJ2-3, with D possibly being TRBD2 (6 bases). CDR1 is SGHTA, CDR2 FQGNSA, per germline. There are 14 residues in the CDR3. The V gene lost 7 bases and the J gene lost 1 base, with 12 bases spanning the gap. The CDR3 reads CASTPERGTDTQYF. The CDR3 DNA sequence: TGTGCCAGCACCCCGGAGCGGGGCACAGATACGCAGTATTTT.

The chain has TRBV27 and TRBJ1-2; 10 bases fit TRBD1. CDR3 length: 14 amino acids. Germline CDR1 reads MNHEY; CDR2 reads SMNVEV (reference sequence). J gave up 6 bases and V 4 bases, and 5 bases lay outside the gene matches. The DNA of the CDR3 is TGTGCCAGCAGTTGGGGGACAGGGGAGCATGGCTACACCTTC. It yields the protein CASSWGTGEHGYTF.

The chain couples TRBV7-9 to TRBJ2-1; tentative D call: TRBD1 (7 bases). V lost 5 bases and J lost 2, with 13 bases in between. This CDR3 is built from 15 residues. Germline loops: CDR1 SEHNR, CDR2 FQNEAQ (reference sequence). The DNA for the CDR3 is TGTGCCAGCAGCCTCCGGGGGACAGCCTACAATGAGCAGTTCTTC. The encoded protein is CASSLRGTAYNEQFF.

The count of this clonotype is one. J is TRBJ1-6 and V is TRBV27; a possible D gene is TRBD1 (6 bases). The CDR3 consists of 18 residues. Germline CDR1 MNHEY, CDR2 SMNVEV (reference sequence). With 0 bases removed from V and 5 bases from J, the gap between germline ends came to 17 bases. DNA for the CDR3: TGTGCCAGCAGTTTATCGGACAGCCGTCGTTCCAATAATTCACCCCTCCACTTT. It is translated as CASSLSDSRRSNNSPLHF.

V and J are TRBV4-3 and TRBJ2-5, with D perhaps matching TRBD2 (5 bases). The CDR3 loop spans 13 amino acids. Trimming took 3 bases from V and 7 from J, leaving 12 bases between them. In germline, CDR1 is LGHNA, CDR2 YSLEER. CDR3 DNA: TGCGCCAGCAGCCACAGCGGCGTGGGGACCCAGTACTTC. This translates into CASSHSGVGTQYF.

This clonotype was seen only a few times. The rearrangement links TRBV6-6 to TRBJ1-5, with a tentative D call TRBD1 (5 bases). The CDR3 spans 13 residues. The V end lost 6 bases, the J end lost 7 bases, and 13 bases lay between the germline ends. CDR1 is MNHNY and CDR2 is SVGAGI in the germline V gene (reference sequence). The CDR3 coding sequence is TGTGCCAGCAGGCTTCTGGACACACAGCCCCAGCATTTT. Translated, it gives CASRLLDTQPQHF.

This clonotype was found a few times. The chain joins TRBV6-5 to TRBJ2-7, with 8 bases fitting TRBD1. In germline, CDR1 is MNHEY, CDR2 SVGAGI. The trim removed 6 bases at V and 4 bases at J, leaving 14 bases unmatched. This CDR3 is 16 amino acids long. The CDR3 DNA follows: TGTGCCAGCAGGCGCTCTGCGGCAGGGGGCGGGTACGAGCAGTACTTC. Translated: CASRRSAAGGGYEQYF.

This clonotype was counted many times. This sequence joins TRBV29-1 and TRBJ1-2, with unresolved D. This CDR3 has 12 residues. V was shortened by 4 bases and J by 2 bases, with 8 bases between the two germline ends. Germline values: CDR1 SQVTM, CDR2 ANQGSEA. The CDR3 coding sequence is TGCAGCGTTGTGCTGGGAAACTATGGCTACACCTTC. Its protein product is CSVVLGNYGYTF.

This clonotype was detected ten times or more. CDR3 amino acids: CASSGDRGYGYTF. In nucleotides, the CDR3 is TGTGCCAGCAGTGGGGACAGGGGGTATGGCTACACCTTC. The V gene is TRBV6-1, the J gene TRBJ1-2, with 11 bases that match TRBD1. Looked up from germline, CDR1 is MNHNS and CDR2 is SASEGT. With 4 bases clipped from V and 5 bases from J, the junction kept 0 bases outside the gene matches. CDR3 length equals 13 residues.

This clonotype has a handful of counts. The chain is built from TRBV6-2 or TRBV6-3 and TRBJ1-5; TRBD1 matches 7 bases. Germline lookup yields CDR1 MNHEY and CDR2 SVGEGT. The CDR3 runs to 18 residues. V gave up 2 bases and J gave up 4 bases; unmatched junction bases: 14. CDR3 nucleotide sequence: TGTGCCAGCAGTTACCCCCGGGACAGACGGAGCCTAAATCAGCCCCAGCATTTT. Its translation is CASSYPRDRRSLNQPQHF.

A few counts support this clonotype. The rearrangement joins TRBV5-1 to TRBJ1-4, with 12 bases identical to TRBD1. CDR1 is SGHRS and CDR2 is YFSETQ in the germline V gene. The J segment lost 7 bases and the V segment lost 5 bases, leaving 6 bases of the junction unmatched. The CDR3 runs 15 residues. The CDR3: CASRTGTGGGEKLFF. In DNA, the CDR3 is TGCGCCAGCAGGACCGGGACAGGGGGCGGTGAAAAACTGTTTTTT.

This clonotype was recorded a few times. This sequence joins TRBV9 and TRBJ1-1; D ambiguous. The CDR3 loop spans 14 amino acids. The V end was cut by 3 bases, the J end by 6 bases, with 15 bases between. CDR1 and CDR2 (germline): SGDLS, YYNGEE. In DNA, the CDR3 is TGTGCCAGCAGCGCAAGCGACCCGAGGGCTGAAGCTTTCTTT. It specifies CASSASDPRAEAFF.

This clonotype was counted only a few times. The chain combines TRBV18 with TRBJ1-3, with D possibly matching TRBD1 (5 bases). Germline CDR1 reads KGHSH; CDR2 reads LQKENI. V lost 5 bases to trimming and J lost 5 bases, with 19 bases between them. The CDR3 runs to 16 residues. CDR3 region: CASSSAGTNVRNTIYF. The CDR3 nucleotides are TGTGCCAGCTCATCTGCCGGGACCAATGTACGAAACACCATATATTTT.

This chain joins TRBV5-6 and TRBJ1-2; D gene uncertain. Germline values: CDR1 SGHDT, CDR2 YYEEEE. Trimming took off 0 bases at V and 3 bases at J, with 9 bases between the two ends. The CDR3 contains 14 residues. The CDR3: CASSLGQSDYGYTF. CDR3 bases: TGTGCCAGCAGCTTGGGGCAGTCGGACTATGGCTACACCTTC.

This clonotype has a handful of counts. V usage is TRBV29-1 and J usage is TRBJ1-5; no clear D gene. This CDR3 comprises 14 residues. In germline, CDR1 is SQVTM, CDR2 ANQGSEA. V lost 5 bases and J lost 2, with 13 bases in between. The DNA for the CDR3 is TGCAGCGTTTCCTTCGGCGTGGGCAATCAGCCCCAGCATTTT. Translating gives CSVSFGVGNQPQHF.

Concerning this clonotype: This may come from a read error, since a much larger clone is one base off. The rearrangement links TRBV19 to TRBJ2-3; D unclear. V lost 3 bases to trimming and J lost 2 bases, with 9 bases between them. This CDR3 comprises 14 residues. Germline V gene sequence: CDR1 LNHDA, CDR2 SQIVND (reference sequence). The CDR3 bases are TGTGCCAGTAGTATCACCTTCAACACAGATACGCAGTATTTT. Protein sequence: CASSITFNTDTQYF.

This clonotype was detected only a few times. V and J are TRBV9 and TRBJ1-2; no clear D. CDR1 and CDR2 from the germline V gene are SGDLS and YYNGEE. V lost 0 bases to trimming and J lost 3 bases, with 9 bases between them. This CDR3 spans 14 amino acids. CDR3 bases: TGTGCCAGCAGCGTAGAAGGTGACGACTATGGCTACACCTTC. Protein product: CASSVEGDDYGYTF.

Only a few counts were recorded for this clonotype. The chain is built from TRBV6-5 and TRBJ1-1; 8 positions match TRBD1. Germline loops: CDR1 MNHEY, CDR2 SVGAGI. Trimming took 9 bases from V and 4 from J; bases not matched to a gene: 10. The CDR3 contains 14 residues. For the CDR3, the DNA is TGTGCCAGTCAGAGGACAGGGAGTGGCACTGAAGCTTTCTTT. Protein sequence: CASQRTGSGTEAFF.